This T cell receptor (beta chain) was identified during a study of blood T cell repertoires in COVID-19. Membership in each cohort depended on participant-reported clinical history. Per the original methods: Estimates of nucleated cell counts were drawn from the amplification of reference gene primers. This table comes from immunoSEQ multiplex PCR, and its TCRdb copy is limited to in-frame clones, with some not included. The V and J calls and clone size are taken from that table; D and trimming were inferred from the DNA. The profile shows around 130,000 clones, around nine tenths of them singletons. The sample holds one count of this clone. The receptor was isolated from a woman between 50 and 59 years old who had recovered from COVID-19. Input material: PBMCs or T cells enriched from blood (not recorded which).

The CDR3 loop reads CASSMPLAGESTDTQYF. Here the CDR3 DNA reads TGTGCCAGCAGCATGCCGCTAGCGGGGGAAAGCACAGATACGCAGTATTTT. The V gene is TRBV7-2, the J gene TRBJ2-3, with 10 bases that match TRBD2. Germline V gives CDR1 SGHTA, CDR2 FQGNSA. J was trimmed by 0 bases and V by 5 bases; bases with no gene match: 8. The CDR3 spans 17 residues.